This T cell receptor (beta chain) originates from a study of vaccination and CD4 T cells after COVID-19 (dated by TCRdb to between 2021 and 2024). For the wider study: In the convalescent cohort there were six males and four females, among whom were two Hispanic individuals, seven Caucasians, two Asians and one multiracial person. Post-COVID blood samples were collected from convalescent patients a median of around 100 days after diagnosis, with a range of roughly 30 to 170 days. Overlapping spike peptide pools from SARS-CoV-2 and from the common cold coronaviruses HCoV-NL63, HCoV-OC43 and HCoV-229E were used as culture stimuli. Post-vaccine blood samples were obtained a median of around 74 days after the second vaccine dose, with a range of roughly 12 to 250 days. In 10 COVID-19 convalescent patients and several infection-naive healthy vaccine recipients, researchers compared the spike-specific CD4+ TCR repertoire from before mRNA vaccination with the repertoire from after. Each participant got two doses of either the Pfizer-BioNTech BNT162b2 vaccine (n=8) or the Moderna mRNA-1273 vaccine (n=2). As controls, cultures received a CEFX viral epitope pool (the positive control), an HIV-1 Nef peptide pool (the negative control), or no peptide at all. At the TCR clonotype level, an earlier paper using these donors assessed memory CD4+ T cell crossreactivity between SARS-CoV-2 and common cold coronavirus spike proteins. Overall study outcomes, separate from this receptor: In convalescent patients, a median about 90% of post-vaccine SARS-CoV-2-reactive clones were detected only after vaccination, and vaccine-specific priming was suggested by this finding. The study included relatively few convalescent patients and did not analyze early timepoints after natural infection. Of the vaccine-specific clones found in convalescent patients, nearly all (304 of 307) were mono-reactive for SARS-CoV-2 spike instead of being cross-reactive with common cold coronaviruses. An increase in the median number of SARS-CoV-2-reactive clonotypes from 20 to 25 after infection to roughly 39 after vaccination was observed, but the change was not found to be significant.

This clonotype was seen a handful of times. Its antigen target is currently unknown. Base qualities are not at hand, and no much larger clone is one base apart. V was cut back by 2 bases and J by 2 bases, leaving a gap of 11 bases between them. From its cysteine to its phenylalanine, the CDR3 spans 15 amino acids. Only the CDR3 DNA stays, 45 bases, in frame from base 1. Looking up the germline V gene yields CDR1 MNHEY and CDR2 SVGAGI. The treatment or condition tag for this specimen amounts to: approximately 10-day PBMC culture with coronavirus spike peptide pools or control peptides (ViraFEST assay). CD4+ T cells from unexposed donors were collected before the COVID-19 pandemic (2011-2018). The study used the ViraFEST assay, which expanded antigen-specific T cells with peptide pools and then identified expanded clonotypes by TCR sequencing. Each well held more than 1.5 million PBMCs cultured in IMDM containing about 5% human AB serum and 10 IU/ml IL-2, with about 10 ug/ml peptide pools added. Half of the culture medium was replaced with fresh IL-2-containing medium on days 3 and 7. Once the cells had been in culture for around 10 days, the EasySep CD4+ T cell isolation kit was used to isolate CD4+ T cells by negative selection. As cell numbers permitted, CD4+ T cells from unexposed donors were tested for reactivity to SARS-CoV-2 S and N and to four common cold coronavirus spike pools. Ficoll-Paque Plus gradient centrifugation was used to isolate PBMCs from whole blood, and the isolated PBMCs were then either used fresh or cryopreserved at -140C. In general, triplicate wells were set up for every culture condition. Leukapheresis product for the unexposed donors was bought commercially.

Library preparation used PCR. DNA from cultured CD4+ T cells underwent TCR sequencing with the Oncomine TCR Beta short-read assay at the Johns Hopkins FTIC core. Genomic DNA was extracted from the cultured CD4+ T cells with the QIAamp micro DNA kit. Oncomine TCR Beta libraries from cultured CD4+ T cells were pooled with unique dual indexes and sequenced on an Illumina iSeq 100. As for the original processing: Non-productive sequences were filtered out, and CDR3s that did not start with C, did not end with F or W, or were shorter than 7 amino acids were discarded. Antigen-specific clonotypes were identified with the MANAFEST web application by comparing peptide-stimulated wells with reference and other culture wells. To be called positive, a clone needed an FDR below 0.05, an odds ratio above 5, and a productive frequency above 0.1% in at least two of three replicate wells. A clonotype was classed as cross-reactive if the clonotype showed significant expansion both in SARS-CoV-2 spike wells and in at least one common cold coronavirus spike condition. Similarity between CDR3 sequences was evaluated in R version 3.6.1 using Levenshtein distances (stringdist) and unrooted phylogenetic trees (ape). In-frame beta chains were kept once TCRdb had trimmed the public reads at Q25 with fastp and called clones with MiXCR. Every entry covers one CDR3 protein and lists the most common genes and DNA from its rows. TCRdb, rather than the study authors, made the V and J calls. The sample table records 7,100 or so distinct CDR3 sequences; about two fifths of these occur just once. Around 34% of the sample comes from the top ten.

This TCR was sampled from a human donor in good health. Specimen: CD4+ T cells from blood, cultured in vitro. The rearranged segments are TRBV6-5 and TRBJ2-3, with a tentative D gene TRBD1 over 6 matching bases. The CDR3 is CASSYKSGHTDTQYF. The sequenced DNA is TGTGCCAGCAGTTACAAATCGGGACACACAGATACGCAGTATTTT.